These T cell receptor beta chains were read from a single sample in a study of T cells in Graves' hyperthyroidism and ophthalmopathy. A single record per CDR3 protein comes from TCRdb applying MiXCR to the multiplex PCR reads. The sample yields fewer than 650,000 distinct CDR3 sequences, around 13% seen once. Sequenced: blood. The receptors were gathered from a woman aged 25-40 years with Graves' hyperthyroidism that later progressed to Graves' ophthalmopathy. Both conserved end residues are part of each CDR3. Fields, in order: J gene, V gene, CDR3 protein.

J gene: TRBJ2-1; V gene: TRBV20-1; CDR3 protein: CSALQVGDAVMGQFF
J gene: TRBJ2-7; V gene: TRBV6-1; CDR3 protein: CASSYRVSSGSYEQYF
J gene: TRBJ2-1; V gene: TRBV19; CDR3 protein: CASRTPSFSYNEQFF
J gene: TRBJ2-1; V gene: TRBV24-1; CDR3 protein: CATSDGRTSGKHNEQFF
J gene: TRBJ2-3; V gene: TRBV5-1; CDR3 protein: CASSSGQSKDTQYF
J gene: TRBJ1-1; V gene: TRBV20-1; CDR3 protein: CSALHRATEAFF
J gene: TRBJ1-4; V gene: TRBV19; CDR3 protein: CASSILGSAGEKLFF
J gene: TRBJ2-7; V gene: TRBV6-2/TRBV6-3; CDR3 protein: CASSYIGGFYEQYF
J gene: TRBJ1-2; V gene: TRBV19; CDR3 protein: CASNPAKGANYGYTF
J gene: TRBJ2-3; V gene: TRBV30; CDR3 protein: CAWSRGTSTDTQYF
J gene: TRBJ1-3; V gene: TRBV12-3/TRBV12-4; CDR3 protein: CASSLDRSSGNTIYF
J gene: TRBJ2-1; V gene: TRBV11-3; CDR3 protein: CASSLDRGQYEQFF
J gene: TRBJ2-1; V gene: TRBV24-1; CDR3 protein: CATSDTGTGVDEQFF
J gene: TRBJ1-5; V gene: TRBV7-9; CDR3 protein: CASSLGPYSTESNQPQHF
J gene: TRBJ2-3; V gene: TRBV9; CDR3 protein: CASSVGDSTDTQYF
J gene: TRBJ2-7; V gene: TRBV15; CDR3 protein: CATREDMNGEQYF
J gene: TRBJ2-2; V gene: TRBV7-3; CDR3 protein: CASSSRGGGITGELFF
J gene: TRBJ1-2; V gene: TRBV29-1; CDR3 protein: CSVEVDRGFGYTF
J gene: TRBJ2-2; V gene: TRBV12-3/TRBV12-4; CDR3 protein: CASSFLSPQGTGELFF
J gene: TRBJ1-2; V gene: TRBV25-1; CDR3 protein: CASSEDPLGGTRGYTF
J gene: TRBJ2-1; V gene: TRBV4-3; CDR3 protein: CASSQGPGQGDGEQFF
J gene: TRBJ1-1; V gene: TRBV27; CDR3 protein: CASSSRPSMNTEAFF
J gene: TRBJ1-1; V gene: TRBV30; CDR3 protein: CAWSLQGYTEAFF
J gene: TRBJ2-1; V gene: TRBV7-3; CDR3 protein: CASSSSGPLRDEQFF
J gene: TRBJ2-5; V gene: TRBV11-2; CDR3 protein: CASSLGGTRRETQYF
J gene: TRBJ2-3; V gene: TRBV12-5; CDR3 protein: CASGPRQGAGNTDTQYF
J gene: TRBJ1-6; V gene: TRBV12-3/TRBV12-4; CDR3 protein: CASFAGTGRNSPLHF
J gene: TRBJ1-2; V gene: TRBV30; CDR3 protein: CAWSVSEPLSGIYGYTF
J gene: TRBJ2-7; V gene: TRBV27; CDR3 protein: CASSLSSTDSYEQYF
J gene: TRBJ1-5; V gene: TRBV19; CDR3 protein: CTSSMSGNQPQHF
J gene: TRBJ2-1; V gene: TRBV11-3; CDR3 protein: CASSHPSESHSYNEQFF
J gene: TRBJ1-5; V gene: TRBV27; CDR3 protein: CASSPNSWQHLYSNQPQHF
J gene: TRBJ1-5; V gene: TRBV5-4; CDR3 protein: CASSSTGDSNQPQHF
J gene: TRBJ1-2; V gene: TRBV20-1; CDR3 protein: CSAGATEVYGYTF
J gene: TRBJ2-1; V gene: TRBV20-1; CDR3 protein: CSAGRTGIIGNEQFF
J gene: TRBJ2-1; V gene: TRBV5-1; CDR3 protein: CASNRAGYSYNEQFF
J gene: TRBJ2-7; V gene: TRBV19; CDR3 protein: CASSIILGEPGDEQYF
J gene: TRBJ1-1; V gene: TRBV7-9; CDR3 protein: CASSLVDGEAFF
J gene: TRBJ1-1; V gene: TRBV24-1; CDR3 protein: CATSKGTANTEAFF
J gene: TRBJ2-7; V gene: TRBV2; CDR3 protein: CARGQGSSYEQYF
J gene: TRBJ2-3; V gene: TRBV4-1; CDR3 protein: CASSQRKGPGMREEADTQYF
J gene: TRBJ1-1; V gene: TRBV28; CDR3 protein: CATRGKPEAFF
J gene: TRBJ2-7; V gene: TRBV7-8; CDR3 protein: CASSYPGQGGEQYF
J gene: TRBJ2-1; V gene: TRBV7-3; CDR3 protein: CASSLTPVTSGSGGNEQFF
J gene: TRBJ1-2; V gene: TRBV5-1; CDR3 protein: CASSLGISGSNYGYTF